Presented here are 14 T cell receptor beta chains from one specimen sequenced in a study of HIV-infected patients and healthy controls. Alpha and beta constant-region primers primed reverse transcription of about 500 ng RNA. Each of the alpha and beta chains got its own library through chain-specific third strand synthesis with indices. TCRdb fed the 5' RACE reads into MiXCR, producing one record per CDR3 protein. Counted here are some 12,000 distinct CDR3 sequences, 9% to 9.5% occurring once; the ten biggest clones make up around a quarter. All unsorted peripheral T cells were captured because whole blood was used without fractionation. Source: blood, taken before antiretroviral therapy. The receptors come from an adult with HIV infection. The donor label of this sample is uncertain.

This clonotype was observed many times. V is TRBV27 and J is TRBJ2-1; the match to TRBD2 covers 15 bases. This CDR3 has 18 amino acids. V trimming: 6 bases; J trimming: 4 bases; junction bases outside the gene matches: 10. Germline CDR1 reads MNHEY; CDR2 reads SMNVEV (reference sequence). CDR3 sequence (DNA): TGTGCCAGCAGCAGATCCGGGACTAGCGGGAGGCTATACAATGAGCAGTTCTTC. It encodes CASSRSGTSGRLYNEQFF.

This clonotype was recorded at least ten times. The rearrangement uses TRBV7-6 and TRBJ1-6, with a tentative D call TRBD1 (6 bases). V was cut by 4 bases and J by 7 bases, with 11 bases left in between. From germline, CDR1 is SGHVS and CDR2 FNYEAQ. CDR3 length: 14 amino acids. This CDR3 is CASSSTGSNSPLHF. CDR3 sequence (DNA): TGTGCCAGCAGCTCGACAGGCTCGAATTCACCCCTCCACTTT.

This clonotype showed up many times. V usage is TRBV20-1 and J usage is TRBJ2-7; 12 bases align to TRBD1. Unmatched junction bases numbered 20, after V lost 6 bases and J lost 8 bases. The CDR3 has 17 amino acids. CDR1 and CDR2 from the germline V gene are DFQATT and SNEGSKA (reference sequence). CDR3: CSAAAYYIGTGGNQQYF. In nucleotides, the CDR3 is TGCAGTGCCGCCGCCTATTATATTGGGACAGGGGGCAATCAGCAGTACTTC.

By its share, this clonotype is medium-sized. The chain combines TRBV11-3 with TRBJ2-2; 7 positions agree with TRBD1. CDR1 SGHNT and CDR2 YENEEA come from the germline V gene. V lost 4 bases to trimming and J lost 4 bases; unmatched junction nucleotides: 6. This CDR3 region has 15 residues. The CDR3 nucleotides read TGTGCCAGCAGCTCCGGACAGGTCGGCACCGGGGAGCTGTTTTTT. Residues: CASSSGQVGTGELFF.

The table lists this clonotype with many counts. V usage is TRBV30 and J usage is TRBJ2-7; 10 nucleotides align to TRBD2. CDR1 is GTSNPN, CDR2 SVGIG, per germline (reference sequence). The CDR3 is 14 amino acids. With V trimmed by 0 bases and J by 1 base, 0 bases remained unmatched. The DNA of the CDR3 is TGTGCCTGGAGTGTACTAGCGGGGTCCTACGAGCAGTACTTC. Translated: CAWSVLAGSYEQYF. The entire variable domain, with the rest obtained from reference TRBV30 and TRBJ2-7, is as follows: SQTIHQWPATLVQPVGSPLSLECTVEGTSNPNLYWYRQAAGRGLQLLFYSVGIGQISSEVPQNLSASRPQDRQFILSSKKLLLSDSGFYLCAWSVLAGSYEQYFGPGTRLTVT.

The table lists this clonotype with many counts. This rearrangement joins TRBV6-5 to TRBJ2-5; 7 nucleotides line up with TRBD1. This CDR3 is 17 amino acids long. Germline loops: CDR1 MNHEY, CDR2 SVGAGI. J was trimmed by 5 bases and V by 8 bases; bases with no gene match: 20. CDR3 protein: CASQEQGVSLFGETQYF. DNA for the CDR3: TGTGCCAGCCAAGAGCAGGGGGTCTCCTTGTTTGGGGAGACCCAGTACTTC.

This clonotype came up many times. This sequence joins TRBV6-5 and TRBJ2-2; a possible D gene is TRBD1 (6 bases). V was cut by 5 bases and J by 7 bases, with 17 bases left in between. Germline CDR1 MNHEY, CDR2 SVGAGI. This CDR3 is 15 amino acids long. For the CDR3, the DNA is TGTGCCAGCAGTAAAACAGGGATGGTCCGCGGGGAGCTGTTTTTT. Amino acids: CASSKTGMVRGELFF.

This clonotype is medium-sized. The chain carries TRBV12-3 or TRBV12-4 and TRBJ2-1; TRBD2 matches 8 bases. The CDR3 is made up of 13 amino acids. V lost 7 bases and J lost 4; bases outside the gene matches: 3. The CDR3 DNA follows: TGTGCCAGCACCCCTAGCGGGTACAATGAGCAGTTCTTC. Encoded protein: CASTPSGYNEQFF.

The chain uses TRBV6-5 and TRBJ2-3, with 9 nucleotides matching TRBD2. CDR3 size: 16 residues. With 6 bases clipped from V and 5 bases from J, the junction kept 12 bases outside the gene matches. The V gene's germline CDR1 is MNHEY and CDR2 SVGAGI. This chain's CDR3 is CASRDGRGGRGDTQYF. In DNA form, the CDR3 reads TGTGCCAGCAGAGACGGGCGGGGGGGCCGGGGAGATACGCAGTATTTT.

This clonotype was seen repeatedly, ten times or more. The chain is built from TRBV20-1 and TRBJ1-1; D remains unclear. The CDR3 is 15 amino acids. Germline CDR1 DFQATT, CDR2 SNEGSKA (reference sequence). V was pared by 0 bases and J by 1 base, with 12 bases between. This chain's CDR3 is CSARDPGQQNTEAFF. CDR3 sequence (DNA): TGCAGTGCTAGAGATCCTGGGCAGCAGAACACTGAAGCTTTCTTT.

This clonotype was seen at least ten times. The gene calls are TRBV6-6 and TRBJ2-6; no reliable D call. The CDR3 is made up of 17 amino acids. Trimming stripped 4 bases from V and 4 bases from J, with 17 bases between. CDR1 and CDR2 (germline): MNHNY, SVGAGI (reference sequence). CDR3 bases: TGTGCCAGCAGTTTTAAATCCCCAGGTTCCGGGGCCAACGTCCTGACTTTC. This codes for CASSFKSPGSGANVLTF.

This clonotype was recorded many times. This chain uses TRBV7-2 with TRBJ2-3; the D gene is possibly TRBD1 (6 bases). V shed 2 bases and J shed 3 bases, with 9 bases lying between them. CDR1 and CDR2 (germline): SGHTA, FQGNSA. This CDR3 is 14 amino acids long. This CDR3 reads CASSLTQGTDTQYF. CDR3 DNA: TGTGCCAGCAGCTTAACCCAGGGGACAGATACGCAGTATTTT.

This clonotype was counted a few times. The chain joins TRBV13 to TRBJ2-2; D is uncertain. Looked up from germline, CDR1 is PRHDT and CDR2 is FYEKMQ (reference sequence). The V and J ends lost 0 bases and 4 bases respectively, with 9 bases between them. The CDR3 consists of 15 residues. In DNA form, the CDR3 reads TGTGCCAGCAGCTTAGGTGTCACCTTCACCGGGGAGCTGTTTTTT. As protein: CASSLGVTFTGELFF. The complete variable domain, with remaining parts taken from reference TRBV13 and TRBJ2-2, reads AAGVIQSPRHLIKEKRETATLKCYPIPRHDTVYWYQQGPGQDPQFLISFYEKMQSDKGSIPDRFSAQQFSDYHSELNMSSLELGDSALYFCASSLGVTFTGELFFGEGSRLTVL.

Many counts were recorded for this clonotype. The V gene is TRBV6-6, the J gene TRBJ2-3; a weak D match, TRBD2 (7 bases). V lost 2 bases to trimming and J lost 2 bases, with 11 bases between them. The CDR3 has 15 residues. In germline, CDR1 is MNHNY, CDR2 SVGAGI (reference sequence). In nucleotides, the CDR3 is TGTGCCAGCAGTTACACGGGGGGCATCACAGATACGCAGTATTTT. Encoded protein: CASSYTGGITDTQYF.